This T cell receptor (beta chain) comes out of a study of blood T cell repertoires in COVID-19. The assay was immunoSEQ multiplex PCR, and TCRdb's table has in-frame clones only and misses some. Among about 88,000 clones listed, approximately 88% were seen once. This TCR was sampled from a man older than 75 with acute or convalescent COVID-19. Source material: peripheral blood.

DNA of the CDR3: TGTGCCACCACCTCCCTGGGACAGGATAAGATAGAAAACATTCAGTACTTC. Amino acids: CATTSLGQDKIENIQYF. The chain employs TRBV28 and TRBJ2-4, with 8 bases that match TRBD1. Germline V lookup: CDR1 MDHEN, CDR2 SYDVKM. This CDR3 is built from 17 residues. Trimming cost V 10 bases and J 5 bases; bases outside gene matches: 19.